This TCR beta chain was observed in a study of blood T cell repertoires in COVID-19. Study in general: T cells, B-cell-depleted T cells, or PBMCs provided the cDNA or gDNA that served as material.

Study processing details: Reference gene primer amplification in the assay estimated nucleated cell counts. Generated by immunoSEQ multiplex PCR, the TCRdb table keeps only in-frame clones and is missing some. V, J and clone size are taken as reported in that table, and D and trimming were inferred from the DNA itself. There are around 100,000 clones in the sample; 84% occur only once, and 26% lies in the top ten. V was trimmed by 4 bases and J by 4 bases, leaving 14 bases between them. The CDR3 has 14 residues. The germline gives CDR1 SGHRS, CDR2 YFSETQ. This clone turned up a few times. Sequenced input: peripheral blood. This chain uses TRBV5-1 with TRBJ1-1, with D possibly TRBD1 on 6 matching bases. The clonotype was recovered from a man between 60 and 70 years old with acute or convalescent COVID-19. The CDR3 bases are TGCGCCAGCAGCGCGATACAGGGACCCACTGAAGCTTTCTTT. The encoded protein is CASSAIQGPTEAFF. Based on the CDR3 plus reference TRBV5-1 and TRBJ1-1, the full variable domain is KAGVTQTPRYLIKTRGQQVTLSCSPISGHRSVSWYQQTPGQGLQFLFEYFSETQRNKGNFPGRFSGRQFSNSRSEMNVSTLELGDSALYLCASSAIQGPTEAFFGQGTRLTVV.